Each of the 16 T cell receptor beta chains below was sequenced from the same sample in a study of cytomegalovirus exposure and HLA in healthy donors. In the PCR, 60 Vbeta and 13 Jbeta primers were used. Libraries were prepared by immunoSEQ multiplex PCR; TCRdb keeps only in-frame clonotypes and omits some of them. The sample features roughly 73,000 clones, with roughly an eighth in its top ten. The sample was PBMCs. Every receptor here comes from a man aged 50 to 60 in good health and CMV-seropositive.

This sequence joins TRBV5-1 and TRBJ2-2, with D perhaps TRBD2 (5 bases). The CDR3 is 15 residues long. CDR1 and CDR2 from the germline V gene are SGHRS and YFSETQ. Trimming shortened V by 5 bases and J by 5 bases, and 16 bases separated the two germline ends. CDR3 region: CASRPQATGTGELFF. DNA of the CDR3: TGCGCCAGCAGGCCCCAGGCAACGGGGACCGGGGAGCTGTTTTTT.

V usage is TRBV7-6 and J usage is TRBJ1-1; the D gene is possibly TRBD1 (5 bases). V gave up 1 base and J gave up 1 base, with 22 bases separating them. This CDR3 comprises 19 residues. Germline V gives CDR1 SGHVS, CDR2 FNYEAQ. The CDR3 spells CASSLELNLRPGWNTEAFF. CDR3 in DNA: TGTGCCAGCAGCTTAGAACTGAATCTCCGGCCAGGGTGGAACACTGAAGCTTTCTTT.

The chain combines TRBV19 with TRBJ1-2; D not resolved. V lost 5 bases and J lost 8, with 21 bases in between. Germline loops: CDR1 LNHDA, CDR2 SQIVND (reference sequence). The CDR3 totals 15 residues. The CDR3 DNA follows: TGTGCCAGTAGTCACCCCATGGGAGGGATGGGCGGCTACACCTTC. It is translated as CASSHPMGGMGGYTF.

CDR3: CAWSTGGQAGEKLFF. The CDR3 coding sequence is TGTGCCTGGAGCACCGGGGGGCAGGCCGGTGAAAAACTGTTTTTT. J is TRBJ1-4 and V is TRBV30; TRBD1 might be the D (6 bases). From germline, CDR1 is GTSNPN and CDR2 SVGIG (reference sequence). The CDR3 is 15 amino acids. Trimming took 3 bases from V and 7 from J, leaving 18 bases between them.

CDR3 DNA sequence: TGTGCCAGCAGTGAATCGCAGGGCGACTATGGCTACACCTTC. This codes for CASSESQGDYGYTF. The chain uses TRBV6-1 and TRBJ1-2; weak D call: TRBD1 (5 bases). Trimming pared 2 bases from V and 3 bases from J, leaving 10 bases between. This CDR3 contains 14 residues. Germline V gene lookup returns CDR1 MNHNS and CDR2 SASEGT.

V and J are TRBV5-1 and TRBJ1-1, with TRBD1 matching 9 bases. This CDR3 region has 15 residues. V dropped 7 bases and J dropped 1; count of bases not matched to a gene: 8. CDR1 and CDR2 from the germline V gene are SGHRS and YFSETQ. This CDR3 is CASGRTGVPNTEAFF. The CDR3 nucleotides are TGCGCCAGCGGCCGGACAGGGGTCCCGAACACTGAAGCTTTCTTT.

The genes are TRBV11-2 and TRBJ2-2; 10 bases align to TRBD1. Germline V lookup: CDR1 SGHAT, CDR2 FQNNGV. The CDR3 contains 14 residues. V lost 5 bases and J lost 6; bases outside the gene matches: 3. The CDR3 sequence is CASSPGQGAGELFF. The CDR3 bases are TGTGCCAGCAGCCCCGGACAGGGGGCCGGGGAGCTGTTTTTT.

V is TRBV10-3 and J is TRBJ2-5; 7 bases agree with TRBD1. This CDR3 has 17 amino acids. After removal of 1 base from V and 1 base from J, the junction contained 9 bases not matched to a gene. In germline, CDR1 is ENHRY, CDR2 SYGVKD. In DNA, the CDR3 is TGTGCCATCAGTGAGTACAGATTGGGACAGATCCAAGAGACCCAGTACTTC. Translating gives CAISEYRLGQIQETQYF.

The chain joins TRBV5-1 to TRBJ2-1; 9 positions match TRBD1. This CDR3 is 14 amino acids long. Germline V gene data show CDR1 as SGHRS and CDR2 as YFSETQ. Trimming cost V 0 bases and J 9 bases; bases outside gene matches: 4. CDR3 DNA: TGCGCCAGCAGCTTGGCGGGACAGGGTGGTGAGCAGTTCTTC. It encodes CASSLAGQGGEQFF.

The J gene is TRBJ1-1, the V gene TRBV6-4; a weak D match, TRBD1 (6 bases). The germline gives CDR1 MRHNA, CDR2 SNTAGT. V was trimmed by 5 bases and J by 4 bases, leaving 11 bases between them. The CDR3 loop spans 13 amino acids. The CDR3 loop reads CASSLTGGTEAFF. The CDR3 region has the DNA TGTGCCAGCAGTTTGACAGGAGGCACTGAAGCTTTCTTT.

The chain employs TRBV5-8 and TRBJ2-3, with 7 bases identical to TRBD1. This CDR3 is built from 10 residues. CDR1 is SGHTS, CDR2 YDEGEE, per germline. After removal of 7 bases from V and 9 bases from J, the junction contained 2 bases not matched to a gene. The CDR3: CASPRGTQYF. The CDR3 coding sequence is TGTGCCAGCCCCAGGGGGACGCAGTATTTT.

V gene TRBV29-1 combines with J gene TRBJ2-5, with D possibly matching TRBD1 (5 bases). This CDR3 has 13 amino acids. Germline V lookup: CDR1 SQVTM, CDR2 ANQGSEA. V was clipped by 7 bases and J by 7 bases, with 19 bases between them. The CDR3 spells CSAQSTASGTQYF. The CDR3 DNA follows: TGCAGCGCCCAATCGACAGCCTCGGGGACCCAGTACTTC.

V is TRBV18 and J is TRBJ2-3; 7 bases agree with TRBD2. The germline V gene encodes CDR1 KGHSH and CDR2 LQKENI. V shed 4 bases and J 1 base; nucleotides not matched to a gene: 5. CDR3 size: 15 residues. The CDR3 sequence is CASSLRGDRTDTQYF. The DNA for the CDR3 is TGTGCCAGCTCACTACGGGGGGACCGCACAGATACGCAGTATTTT.

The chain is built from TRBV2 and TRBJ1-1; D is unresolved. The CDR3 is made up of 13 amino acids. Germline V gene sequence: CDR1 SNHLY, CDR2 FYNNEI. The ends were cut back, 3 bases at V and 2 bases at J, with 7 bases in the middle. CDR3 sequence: CASSDAGNTEAFF. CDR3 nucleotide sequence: TGTGCCAGCAGTGACGCCGGTAACACTGAAGCTTTCTTT.

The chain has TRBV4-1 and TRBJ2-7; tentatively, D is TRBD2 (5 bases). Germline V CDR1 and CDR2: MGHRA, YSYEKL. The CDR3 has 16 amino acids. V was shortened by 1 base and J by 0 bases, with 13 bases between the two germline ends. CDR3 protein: CASSQVLSGSSYEQYF. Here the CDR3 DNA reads TGCGCCAGCAGCCAAGTTCTCAGCGGTAGCTCCTACGAGCAGTACTTC.

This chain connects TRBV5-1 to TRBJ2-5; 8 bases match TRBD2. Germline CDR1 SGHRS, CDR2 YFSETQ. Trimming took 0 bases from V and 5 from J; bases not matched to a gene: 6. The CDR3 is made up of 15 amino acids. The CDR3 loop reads CASSLGLRGGETQYF. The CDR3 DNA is TGCGCCAGCAGCTTGGGCCTCCGGGGGGGGGAGACCCAGTACTTC.